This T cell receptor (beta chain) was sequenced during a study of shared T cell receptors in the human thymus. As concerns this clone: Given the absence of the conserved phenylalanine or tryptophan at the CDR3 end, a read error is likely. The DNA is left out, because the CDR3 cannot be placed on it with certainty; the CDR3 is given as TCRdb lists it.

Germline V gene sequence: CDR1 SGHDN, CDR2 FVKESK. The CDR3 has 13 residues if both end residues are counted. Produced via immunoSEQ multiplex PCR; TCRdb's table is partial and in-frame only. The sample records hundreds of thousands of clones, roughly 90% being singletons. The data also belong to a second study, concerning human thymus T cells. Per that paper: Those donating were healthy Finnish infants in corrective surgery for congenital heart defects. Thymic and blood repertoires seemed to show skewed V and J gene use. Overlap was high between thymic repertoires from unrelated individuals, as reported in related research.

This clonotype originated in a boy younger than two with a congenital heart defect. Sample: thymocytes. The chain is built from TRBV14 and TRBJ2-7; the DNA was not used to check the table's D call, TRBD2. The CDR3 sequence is CASSRHLRGPLNL.